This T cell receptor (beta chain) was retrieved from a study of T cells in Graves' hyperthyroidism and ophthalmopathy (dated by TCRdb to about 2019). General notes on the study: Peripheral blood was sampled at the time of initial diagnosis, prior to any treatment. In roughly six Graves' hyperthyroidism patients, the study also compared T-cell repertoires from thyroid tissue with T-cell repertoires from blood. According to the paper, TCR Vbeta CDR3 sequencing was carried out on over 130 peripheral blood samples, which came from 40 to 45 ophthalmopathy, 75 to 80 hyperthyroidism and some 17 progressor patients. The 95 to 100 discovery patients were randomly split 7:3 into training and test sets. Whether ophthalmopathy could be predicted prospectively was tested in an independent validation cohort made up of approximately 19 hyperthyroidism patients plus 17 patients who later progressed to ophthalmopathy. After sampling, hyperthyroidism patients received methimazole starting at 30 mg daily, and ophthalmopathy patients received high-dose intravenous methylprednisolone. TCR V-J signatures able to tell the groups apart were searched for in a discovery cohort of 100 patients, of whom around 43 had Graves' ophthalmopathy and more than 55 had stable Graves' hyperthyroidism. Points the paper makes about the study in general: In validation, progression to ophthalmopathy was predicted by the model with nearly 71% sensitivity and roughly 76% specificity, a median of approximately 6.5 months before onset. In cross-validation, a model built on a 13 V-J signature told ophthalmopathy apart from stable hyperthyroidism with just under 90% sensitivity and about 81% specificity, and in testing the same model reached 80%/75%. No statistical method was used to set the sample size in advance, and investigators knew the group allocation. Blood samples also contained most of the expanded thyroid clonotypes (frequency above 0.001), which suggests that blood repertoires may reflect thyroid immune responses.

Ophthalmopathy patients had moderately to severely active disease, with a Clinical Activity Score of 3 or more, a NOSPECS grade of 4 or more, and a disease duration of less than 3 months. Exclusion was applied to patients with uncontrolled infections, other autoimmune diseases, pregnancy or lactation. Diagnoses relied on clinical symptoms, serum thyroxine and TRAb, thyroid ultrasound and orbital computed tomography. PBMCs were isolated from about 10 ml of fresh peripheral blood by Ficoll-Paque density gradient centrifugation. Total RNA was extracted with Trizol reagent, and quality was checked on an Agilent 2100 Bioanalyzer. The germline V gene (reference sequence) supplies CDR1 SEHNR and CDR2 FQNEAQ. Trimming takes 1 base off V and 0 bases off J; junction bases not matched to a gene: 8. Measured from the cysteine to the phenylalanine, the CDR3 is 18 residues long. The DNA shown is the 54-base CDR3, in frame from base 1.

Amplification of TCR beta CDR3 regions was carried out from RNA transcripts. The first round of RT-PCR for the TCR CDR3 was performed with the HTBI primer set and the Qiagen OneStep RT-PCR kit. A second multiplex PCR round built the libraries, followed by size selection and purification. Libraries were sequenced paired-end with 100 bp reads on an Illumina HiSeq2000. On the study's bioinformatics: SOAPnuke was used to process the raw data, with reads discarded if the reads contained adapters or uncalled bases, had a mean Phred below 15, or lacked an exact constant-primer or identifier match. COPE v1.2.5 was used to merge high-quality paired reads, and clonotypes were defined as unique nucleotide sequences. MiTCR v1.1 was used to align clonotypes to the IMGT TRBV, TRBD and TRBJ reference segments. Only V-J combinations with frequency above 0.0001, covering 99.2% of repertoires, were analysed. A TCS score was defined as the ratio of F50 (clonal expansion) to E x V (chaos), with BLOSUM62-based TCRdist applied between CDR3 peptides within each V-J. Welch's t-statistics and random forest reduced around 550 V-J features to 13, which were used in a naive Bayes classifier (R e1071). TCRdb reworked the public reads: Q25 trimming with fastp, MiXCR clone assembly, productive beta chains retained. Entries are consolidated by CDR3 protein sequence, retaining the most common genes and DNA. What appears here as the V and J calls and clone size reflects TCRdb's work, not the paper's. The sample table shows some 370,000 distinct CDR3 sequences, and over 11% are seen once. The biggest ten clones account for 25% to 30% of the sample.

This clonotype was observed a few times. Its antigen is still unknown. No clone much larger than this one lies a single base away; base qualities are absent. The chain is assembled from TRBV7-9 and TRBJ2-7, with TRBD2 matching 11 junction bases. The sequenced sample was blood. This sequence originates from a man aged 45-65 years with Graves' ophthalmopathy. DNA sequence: TGTGCCAGCAGCTTAGTAGTTGGGACTAGCGGCTCCTCCTACGAGCAGTACTTC. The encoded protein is CASSLVVGTSGSSYEQYF. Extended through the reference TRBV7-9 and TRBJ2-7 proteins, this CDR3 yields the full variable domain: DTGVSQNPRHKITKRGQNVTFRCDPISEHNRLYWYRQTLGQGPEFLTYFQNEAQLEKSRLLSDRFSAERPKGSFSTLEIQRTEQGDSAMYLCASSLVVGTSGSSYEQYFGPGTRLTVT.